Presented here are 21 T cell receptor beta chains from one specimen sequenced in a study of cytomegalovirus exposure and HLA in healthy donors. The assay was immunoSEQ multiplex PCR, and TCRdb's table has in-frame clones only and misses some. This sample yields over 200,000 clones, of which less than 85% are seen a single time; about 6% belongs to the top ten. The sequencing sample was made of PBMCs. Receptor source: a woman between 18 and 29 years old in good health and CMV-seronegative.

The V and J genes are TRBV11-3 and TRBJ1-1; 7 positions match TRBD1. The trim removed 5 bases at V and 4 bases at J, leaving 7 bases unmatched. This CDR3 is built from 14 residues. Germline V gene data show CDR1 as SGHNT and CDR2 as YENEEA. The CDR3 protein is CASSKGGSSTEAFF. CDR3 bases: TGTGCCAGCAGCAAAGGGGGCTCGAGCACTGAAGCTTTCTTT.

The rearrangement links TRBV5-5 to TRBJ1-2; TRBD1 matches 10 bases. Germline CDR1 reads SGHKS; CDR2 reads YYEKEE (reference sequence). The V and J ends lost 5 bases and 1 base, in that order; junction bases with no gene match: 5. This CDR3 has 15 amino acids. This CDR3 is CASSPDRGRNYGYTF. CDR3 nucleotides: TGTGCCAGCAGTCCAGACAGGGGGCGTAACTATGGCTACACCTTC.

V usage is TRBV2 and J usage is TRBJ1-2; 8 nucleotides match TRBD1. Germline CDR1 and CDR2: SNHLY and FYNNEI. The CDR3 has 18 amino acids. After removal of 3 bases from V and 2 bases from J, the junction contained 14 bases not matched to a gene. The DNA for the CDR3 is TGTGCCAGCAGTGAGAGGGGGGGCAGGGGGCTACGAAACTATGGCTACACCTTC. Residues: CASSERGGRGLRNYGYTF.

This rearrangement joins TRBV6-5 to TRBJ1-2, with 7 bases identical to TRBD1. Trimming removed 6 bases from V and 8 bases from J; junction bases left unmatched: 12. The CDR3 is 14 residues long. Looked up from germline, CDR1 is MNHEY and CDR2 is SVGAGI. In nucleotides, the CDR3 is TGTGCCAGCAGAAAAACAGGGGAAACTGGCGGCTACACCTTC. Amino acid sequence: CASRKTGETGGYTF.

The chain is built from TRBV10-3 and TRBJ1-5; TRBD1 is a possible D gene (6 bases). Looked up from germline, CDR1 is ENHRY and CDR2 is SYGVKD. Trimming cost V 0 bases and J 7 bases, with 13 bases left between them. CDR3 length equals 15 residues. The CDR3 spells CAISESGGVGQPQHF. As DNA, the CDR3 is TGTGCCATCAGTGAGTCAGGGGGGGTAGGCCAGCCCCAGCATTTT.

The V and J genes are TRBV7-8 and TRBJ2-1, with TRBD1 identical over 8 bases. The V gene's germline CDR1 is SGHVS and CDR2 FQNEAQ. The CDR3 is 13 residues long. V trimming: 4 bases; J trimming: 7 bases; junction bases outside the gene matches: 3. The CDR3 DNA is TGTGCCAGCAGCTCGGACAGGGCTAATGAGCAGTTCTTC. As protein: CASSSDRANEQFF.

The V and J genes are TRBV6-6 and TRBJ2-5; D is perhaps TRBD1 (6 bases). Germline V lookup: CDR1 MNHNY, CDR2 SVGAGI (reference sequence). Trimming took off 2 bases at V and 4 bases at J, with 14 bases between the two ends. CDR3 length: 15 residues. As DNA, the CDR3 is TGTGCCAGCAGTTACGAGGGGGTCGGGTTAGAGACCCAGTACTTC. It translates to CASSYEGVGLETQYF.

The V and J genes are TRBV18 and TRBJ2-7; D possibly matches TRBD1 or TRBD2 (5 bases each). V was shortened by 3 bases and J by 4 bases, with 13 bases between the two germline ends. CDR3 length equals 14 residues. Per germline, CDR1 KGHSH and CDR2 LQKENI. The CDR3 DNA sequence: TGTGCCAGCTCACCTTCGACGGGGACGTACGAGCAGTACTTC. It is translated as CASSPSTGTYEQYF.

This chain joins TRBV6-1 and TRBJ1-6, with TRBD1 matching over 8 bases. CDR3 length equals 13 residues. With 6 bases clipped from V and 9 bases from J, the junction kept 4 bases outside the gene matches. Germline CDR1 and CDR2: MNHNS and SASEGT. The CDR3: CASRMDRASPLHF. DNA of the CDR3: TGTGCCAGCAGAATGGACAGGGCTTCACCCCTCCACTTT.

The gene calls are TRBV30 and TRBJ2-1; 13 bases align to TRBD2. Looked up from germline, CDR1 is GTSNPN and CDR2 is SVGIG (reference sequence). CDR3 length equals 15 residues. After removal of 0 bases from V and 6 bases from J, the junction contained 2 bases not matched to a gene. CDR3 amino acids: CAWSVGLAGANEQFF. CDR3 DNA sequence: TGTGCCTGGAGTGTAGGACTAGCGGGGGCCAATGAGCAGTTCTTC.

The V and J genes are TRBV6-5 and TRBJ1-2; 7 positions agree with TRBD1. This CDR3 region has 13 residues. In germline, CDR1 is MNHEY, CDR2 SVGAGI. J gave up 4 bases and V 5 bases, and 4 bases lay outside the gene matches. As DNA, the CDR3 is TGTGCCAGCAGTACGGGACAGATCTATGGCTACACCTTC. Its translation: CASSTGQIYGYTF.

The chain is built from TRBV30 and TRBJ2-1, with D possibly matching TRBD2 (5 bases). CDR1 and CDR2 from the germline V gene are GTSNPN and SVGIG (reference sequence). The CDR3 has 13 amino acids. V was cut by 7 bases and J by 4 bases, with 14 bases left in between. The CDR3 DNA is TGTGCCTCAAGCGAATGGAGGTACAATGAGCAGTTCTTC. Translation gives CASSEWRYNEQFF.

The chain carries TRBV25-1 and TRBJ1-2, with D tentatively TRBD1 (6 bases). V was trimmed by 1 base and J by 6 bases, leaving 18 bases between them. This CDR3 contains 16 residues. The germline V gene encodes CDR1 MGHDK and CDR2 SYGVNS. CDR3 amino acids: CASSESGAGAGDGYTF. CDR3 DNA: TGTGCCAGCAGTGAATCAGGGGCAGGGGCTGGTGATGGCTACACCTTC.

V and J are TRBV25-1 and TRBJ1-2, with a tentative D call TRBD1 (6 bases). Deletions cut 3 bases from V and 2 bases from J, with 10 bases between. Looked up from germline, CDR1 is MGHDK and CDR2 is SYGVNS. This CDR3 is built from 14 residues. The CDR3 region has the DNA TGTGCCAGCAGTGAGGACAGCAGGAACTATGGCTACACCTTC. Translated, it gives CASSEDSRNYGYTF.

This chain connects TRBV28 to TRBJ1-5; D unresolved. V lost 4 bases and J lost 1, with 17 bases in between. Germline V gene sequence: CDR1 MDHEN, CDR2 SYDVKM. The CDR3 spans 17 residues. The CDR3, as DNA: TGTGCCAGCAGTTCCTCAGACACCGGCGGGAGCAATCAGCCCCAGCATTTT. Translation: CASSSSDTGGSNQPQHF. Complete variable domain (other parts from reference TRBV28 and TRBJ1-5): DVKVTQSSRYLVKRTGEKVFLECVQDMDHENMFWYRQDPGLGLRLIYFSYDVKMKEKGDIPEGYSVSREKKERFSLILESASTNQTSMYLCASSSSDTGGSNQPQHFGDGTRLSIL.

The chain uses TRBV29-1 and TRBJ1-1; D is uncertain. The CDR3 length is 12 residues. V shed 7 bases and J shed 1 base, with 10 bases lying between them. Germline V gene lookup returns CDR1 SQVTM and CDR2 ANQGSEA. This CDR3 reads CSADTQNTEAFF. The CDR3 nucleotides are TGCAGCGCTGACACACAGAACACTGAAGCTTTCTTT.

The CDR3 sequence: CASSLRQTEAFF. The CDR3 DNA reads TGTGCCAGCAGCTTGCGGCAGACTGAAGCTTTCTTT. The V gene is TRBV5-6, the J gene TRBJ1-1; D gene uncertain. This CDR3 contains 12 residues. CDR1 SGHDT and CDR2 YYEEEE come from the germline V gene. V dropped 1 base and J dropped 5 bases, with 6 bases sitting between them. Filled out from reference TRBV5-6 and TRBJ1-1, the complete variable domain reads DAGVTQSPTHLIKTRGQQVTLRCSPKSGHDTVSWYQQALGQGPQFIFQYYEEEERQRGNFPDRFSGHQFPNYSSELNVNALLLGDSALYLCASSLRQTEAFFGQGTRLTVV.

In this sample, this clone turned up a few times. Distinct nucleotide sequences in the sample also encode this CDR3. J is TRBJ1-1 and V is TRBV27; no reliable D call. Germline V gene data show CDR1 as MNHEY and CDR2 as SMNVEV (reference sequence). V lost 3 bases, J lost 0 bases, and 5 bases lay in between. The CDR3 contains 13 residues. CDR3 sequence (DNA): TGTGCCAGCAGTTTGCGGATGAACACTGAAGCTTTCTTT. It translates to CASSLRMNTEAFF.

The V gene is TRBV5-6, the J gene TRBJ1-5; D is unclear. Germline V gene sequence: CDR1 SGHDT, CDR2 YYEEEE. The CDR3 length is 16 residues. V shed 0 bases and J shed 7 bases, with 17 bases lying between them. Here the CDR3 reads CASSLGPRRLSQPQHF. DNA of the CDR3: TGTGCCAGCAGCTTGGGACCCCGGAGACTCTCCCAGCCCCAGCATTTT.

The chain employs TRBV2 and TRBJ1-4, with a weak D call TRBD1 (6 bases). The V end lost 4 bases, the J end lost 8 bases, and 14 bases lay between the germline ends. The CDR3 is made up of 14 amino acids. Per the germline V gene, CDR1 is SNHLY and CDR2 is FYNNEI. The CDR3 here is CASSVNRAGEKLFF. In DNA form, the CDR3 reads TGTGCCAGCAGTGTTAACAGGGCGGGAGAAAAACTGTTTTTT.

The chain uses TRBV9 and TRBJ2-7; 9 nucleotides match TRBD2. V lost 3 bases, J lost 7 bases, and 11 bases stayed unmatched. Germline V CDR1 and CDR2: SGDLS, YYNGEE. The CDR3 length is 15 residues. The CDR3 region is CASSATGASGEEQYF. The CDR3 DNA sequence: TGTGCCAGCAGCGCGACGGGGGCTAGCGGGGAGGAGCAGTACTTC.